This TCR beta chain was captured in a study of metastatic and nonmetastatic thyroid tumors. Study context: Repertoires from malignant and benign thyroid patients were compared across blood and tumor or nodule tissue.

In the authors' methods: Variation in CDR3 across clinicopathological groups served as the basis for constructing a distant-metastasis classifier in papillary thyroid cancer. TCRdb re-called clones from the PCR reads using MiXCR. The V and J calls here are based on TCRdb, not the publication. The sample carries fewer than 55,000 clones, approximately 15% recorded once. CDR1 is SQVTM, CDR2 ANQGSEA, per germline. With V trimmed by 4 bases and J by 0 bases, 15 bases remained unmatched. The CDR3 has 18 amino acids. The sample holds many counts of this clone. Antigen: not known. Thyroid surgery was preceded by no treatment in any patient. The study's findings and limits: Relative to benign nodules, malignant thyroid tumors were reportedly characterized by significantly elevated TCR beta diversity in blood and tumor.

The receptor was derived from a female donor with papillary thyroid cancer or a benign thyroid nodule (not recorded which). Some clones in this sample may be carry-over from other donors' samples. Source material: blood. The chain has TRBV29-1 and TRBJ2-1; 7 bases align to TRBD2. The CDR3 nucleotides read TGCAGCGTTGGACGGGACTACCCTGTTCGAGTCTCCTACAATGAGCAGTTCTTC. It encodes CSVGRDYPVRVSYNEQFF.